These 32 T cell receptor beta chains originate from one sample sequenced in a study of T cells in Graves' hyperthyroidism and ophthalmopathy. RNA transcripts were the template for amplifying TCR beta CDR3 regions. First-round RT-PCR of the TCR CDR3 relied on the HTBI primer set. Using its own MiXCR run on the multiplex PCR reads, TCRdb lists one record per CDR3 protein. The sample lists about 580,000 distinct CDR3 sequences, just over 45% occurring once. Sequencing was performed on peripheral blood or thyroid tissue (not recorded which). These receptors were obtained from a woman under 30 with Graves' hyperthyroidism.

For this clonotype: One base away lies a much larger clone, so this may be a sequencing read error. The V call is TRBV6-5, the J call TRBJ2-7, with D perhaps matching TRBD1 (6 bases). The CDR3 covers 16 residues. CDR1 is MNHEY and CDR2 is SVGAGI in the germline V gene. CDR3 in DNA: TGTGCCAGCAGTTACCGACCGGACAGCCTCTCCTACGAGCAGTGCTTC. Translated: CASSYRPDSLSYEQCF.

The rearrangement joins TRBV7-8 to TRBJ2-1, with a possible D match to TRBD2 (5 bases). CDR1 and CDR2 (germline): SGHVS, FQNEAQ. Trimming stripped 7 bases from V and 7 bases from J, with 20 bases between. CDR3 length: 15 residues. CDR3 protein: CASTKGAGSRNEQFF. CDR3 nucleotide sequence: TGTGCCAGCACTAAGGGAGCCGGTTCGAGAAATGAGCAGTTCTTC.

V gene TRBV7-6 combines with J gene TRBJ2-5; D may match TRBD1 or TRBD2 (6 bases each). From germline, CDR1 is SGHVS and CDR2 FNYEAQ. The ends were cut back, 5 bases at V and 2 bases at J, with 12 bases in the middle. This CDR3 region has 14 residues. Here the CDR3 reads CASSMRGEQETQYF. The CDR3 DNA reads TGTGCCAGCAGCATGAGGGGGGAGCAAGAGACCCAGTACTTC. Filled out from reference TRBV7-6 and TRBJ2-5, the complete variable domain reads GAGVSQSPRYKVTKRGQDVALRCDPISGHVSLYWYRQALGQGPEFLTYFNYEAQQDKSGLPNDRFSAERPEGSISTLTIQRTEQRDSAMYRCASSMRGEQETQYFGPGTRLLVL.

Regarding this clonotype: Because the CDR3 is missing its conserved closing phenylalanine or tryptophan, this is likely a read error. The DNA is omitted, as the CDR3 cannot be located on it reliably, and the CDR3 follows TCRdb's listing. The chain uses TRBV7-8 and TRBJ1-3. Germline CDR1 and CDR2: SGHVS and FQNEAQ. The CDR3 is 8 residues long, counting both termini. The CDR3 sequence is CASSYTGS.

Worth noting for this clonotype: The CDR3 does not close with the conserved phenylalanine or tryptophan, likely indicating a read error. The rearrangement joins TRBV4-1 to TRBJ1-1; 12 bases map to TRBD1. This CDR3 is 20 amino acids long. J was trimmed by 0 bases and V by 1 base; bases with no gene match: 12. The germline V gene has CDR1 MGHRA and CDR2 YSYEKL. CDR3 DNA: TGCGCCAGCAGCCAAGTTCGGTTCCGGGACAGGGGGCTTTTGAACACTGAAGCTTTCCTT. Translation gives CASSQVRFRDRGLLNTEAFL.

The J gene is TRBJ1-2, the V gene TRBV29-1; D perhaps matches TRBD1 (5 bases). CDR1 is SQVTM, CDR2 ANQGSEA, per germline. Trimming removed 8 bases from V and 2 bases from J, with 15 bases in between. This CDR3 comprises 13 residues. The CDR3 DNA sequence: TGCAGCAGCCAATCCGACAGAAACTATGGCTACACCTTC. It codes for CSSQSDRNYGYTF. Full variable domain (outside the CDR3, taken from reference TRBV29-1 and TRBJ1-2): SAVISQKPSRDICQRGTSLTIQCQVDSQVTMMFWYRQQPGQSLTLIATANQGSEATYESGFVIDKFPISRPNLTFSTLTVSNMSPEDSSIYLCSSQSDRNYGYTFGSGTRLTVV.

Of note for this clonotype: Likely a read error: the CDR3 ends without its conserved phenylalanine or tryptophan. V gene TRBV4-1 combines with J gene TRBJ2-7, with D possibly TRBD1 on 6 matching bases. The germline gives CDR1 MGHRA, CDR2 YSYEKL. Trimming left V 0 bases short and J 2 bases short, with 11 bases between. CDR3 length: 15 residues. Written as DNA, the CDR3 is TGCGCCAGCAGCCAAGAAGGCAGGGACACCTACGAGCAGTACCTC. It is translated as CASSQEGRDTYEQYL.

The chain recombines TRBV2 with TRBJ1-1, with 8 bases identical to TRBD1. The V gene's germline CDR1 is SNHLY and CDR2 FYNNEI. V lost 8 bases, J lost 4 bases, and 9 bases stayed unmatched. This CDR3 contains 14 residues. The CDR3 DNA sequence: TGTGCCAGCGGGGCATACAGGGGGGGCACTGAAGCTTTCTTT. Translated, it gives CASGAYRGGTEAFF.

The CDR3 region has the DNA TGTGCCAGCGCCCGTACAGAATACGAGCAGTACTTC. Its translation is CASARTEYEQYF. The J gene is TRBJ2-7, the V gene TRBV14; D not certain. This CDR3 contains 12 residues. Germline-derived CDR1 and CDR2 are SGHDN and FVKESK. Trimming pared 8 bases from V and 4 bases from J, leaving 12 bases between.

The chain couples TRBV4-3 to TRBJ2-7, with D perhaps matching TRBD1 or TRBD2 (6 bases each). There are 15 residues in the CDR3. Trimming left V 3 bases short and J 4 bases short, with 16 bases between. Germline V gene sequence: CDR1 LGHNA, CDR2 YSLEER. CDR3 in amino acids: CASSHRLGGPYEQYF. The CDR3 nucleotides are TGCGCCAGCAGCCATCGGTTAGGGGGGCCGTACGAGCAGTACTTC.

J is TRBJ1-6 and V is TRBV15, with TRBD1 identical over 12 bases. The CDR3 has 15 amino acids. V was pared by 3 bases and J by 9 bases, with 3 bases of the junction left unmatched. Germline values: CDR1 LNHNV, CDR2 YYDKDF (reference sequence). For the CDR3, the DNA is TGTGCCACCAGCAGTGGGACAGGGGGCTCTTCACCCCTCCACTTT. Translated: CATSSGTGGSSPLHF.

The rearrangement joins TRBV12-3 or TRBV12-4 to TRBJ2-5; 7 bases map to TRBD1. With V trimmed by 7 bases and J by 2 bases, 7 bases remained unmatched. The length of the CDR3 is 14 residues. Here the CDR3 DNA reads TGTGCCAGCAAACGCGACAGGGTACAAGAGACCCAGTACTTC. Amino acid sequence: CASKRDRVQETQYF.

In its sample, this clonotype was seen many times. The genes are TRBV14 and TRBJ2-5; D remains ambiguous. Germline-derived CDR1 and CDR2 are SGHDN and FVKESK. This CDR3 is 16 amino acids long. V lost 0 bases, J lost 5 bases, and 16 bases lay in between. CDR3 sequence (DNA): TGTGCCAGCAGCCAAGAGGGATATAGGACCGAGGAGACCCAGTACTTC. This gives the protein CASSQEGYRTEETQYF.

The chain has TRBV24-1 and TRBJ2-5; 7 nucleotides match TRBD1. This CDR3 is built from 17 residues. Germline assignment: CDR1 KGHDR and CDR2 SFDVKD. Unmatched junction bases numbered 13, after V lost 5 bases and J lost 2 bases. CDR3 amino acids: CATSGVTTGTEQETQYF. DNA for the CDR3: TGTGCCACCAGTGGAGTCACAACCGGGACAGAACAAGAGACCCAGTACTTC.

This clonotype was observed a handful of times. The rearrangement joins TRBV29-1 to TRBJ2-7, with unresolved D. Trimming took off 4 bases at V and 2 bases at J, with 12 bases between the two ends. The CDR3 contains 13 residues. CDR1 is SQVTM and CDR2 is ANQGSEA in the germline V gene. The CDR3 protein is CSVGGSIAYEQYF. DNA of the CDR3: TGCAGCGTTGGAGGCTCTATCGCCTACGAGCAGTACTTC.

Details on this clonotype: One end of the junction does not line up with germline, which may come from a read error. This rearrangement joins TRBV20-1 to TRBJ2-5, with 10 positions matching TRBD1. Germline CDR1 reads DFQATT; CDR2 reads SNEGSKA (reference sequence). The CDR3 contains 13 residues. The CDR3 nucleotides read TGCAGTGCTCTCGACAGGGGGCGCGATACGCAGTATTTC. Protein product: CSALDRGRDTQYF.

Worth noting for this clonotype: A single base separates this from a much larger clone, so it may be a read error. The chain combines TRBV20-1 with TRBJ2-2; 8 bases align to TRBD1. There are 14 residues in the CDR3. CDR1 is DFQATT and CDR2 is SNEGSKA in the germline V gene (reference sequence). The CDR3 reads CSTSKTGVTGELFF. CDR3 bases: TGCAGTACTAGTAAGACAGGGGTCACCGGGGAGCTGTTTTTT.

The chain has TRBV15 and TRBJ1-4; a possible D gene is TRBD1 (5 bases). The germline V gene encodes CDR1 LNHNV and CDR2 YYDKDF (reference sequence). Between the trimmed V and J ends, which lost 3 bases and 6 bases, there was a span of 14 bases. This CDR3 spans 15 amino acids. The CDR3 DNA is TGTGCCACCAGCAGTCATTGGGGGAGGGATGAAAAACTGTTTTTT. Protein: CATSSHWGRDEKLFF.

This clonotype was seen a handful of times. DNA for the CDR3: TGTGCCTGCAATCCGGGACAGGTATCATTTGGGAACACCTTC. The encoded protein is CACNPGQVSFGNTF. The rearrangement joins TRBV5-5 to TRBJ1-2; 8 bases match TRBD1. The CDR3 extends over 14 amino acids. V was clipped by 10 bases and J by 12 bases; unmatched bases: 20. Germline values: CDR1 SGHKS, CDR2 YYEKEE (reference sequence).

The chain has TRBV20-1 and TRBJ2-5; 8 bases line up with TRBD1. Germline V gene data show CDR1 as DFQATT and CDR2 as SNEGSKA (reference sequence). Losses at the gene ends were 3 bases for V and 5 bases for J; bases not matched to a gene: 5. The CDR3 totals 13 residues. CDR3 sequence: CSARTGAEETQYF. The CDR3 DNA is TGCAGTGCTAGGACAGGGGCCGAGGAGACCCAGTACTTC.

The V and J genes are TRBV4-1 and TRBJ2-7; TRBD2 matches at 8 bases. The CDR3 sequence is 16 residues long. V lost 3 bases and J lost 3; bases outside the gene matches: 10. CDR1 and CDR2 (germline): MGHRA, YSYEKL. The CDR3 loop is CASSQVRTSPGYEQYF. CDR3 nucleotides: TGCGCCAGCAGCCAGGTTCGGACTAGCCCGGGCTACGAGCAGTACTTC.

J is TRBJ2-7 and V is TRBV29-1, with TRBD2 matching over 9 bases. The CDR3 is 13 amino acids. Per germline, CDR1 SQVTM and CDR2 ANQGSEA. Losses at the gene ends were 8 bases for V and 1 base for J; bases not matched to a gene: 6. The CDR3 region is CSSQTSGSYEQYF. As DNA, the CDR3 is TGCAGCAGTCAGACTAGCGGTTCCTACGAGCAGTACTTC.

The sample holds a few counts of this clonotype. The CDR3 DNA sequence: TGTGCCAGCAGCCAACAGGGCACAGATACGCAGTATTTT. The encoded protein is CASSQQGTDTQYF. The chain is built from TRBV7-2 and TRBJ2-3, with D perhaps TRBD1 (5 bases). Deletions cut 5 bases from V and 1 base from J, with 7 bases between. Germline loops: CDR1 SGHTA, CDR2 FQGNSA. The CDR3 runs to 13 residues.

This clonotype was recorded many times. This chain connects TRBV6-5 to TRBJ2-5; perhaps TRBD1 as D (6 bases). Trimming stripped 4 bases from V and 2 bases from J, with 11 bases between. The CDR3 is 14 residues long. Germline V CDR1 and CDR2: MNHEY, SVGAGI. The CDR3 here is CASSSRTEQETQYF. Written as DNA, the CDR3 is TGTGCCAGCAGTTCGAGGACAGAGCAAGAGACCCAGTACTTC.

Ten or more counts support this clonotype. The J gene is TRBJ2-7, the V gene TRBV12-3 or TRBV12-4; D may be TRBD1 (7 bases). There are 17 residues in the CDR3. The ends were cut back, 4 bases at V and 0 bases at J, with 19 bases in the middle. The CDR3 spells CASSSLLWQGGSYEQYF. The CDR3 DNA is TGTGCCAGCAGTTCCCTCCTTTGGCAGGGGGGCTCCTACGAGCAGTACTTC.

On this clonotype: The conserved phenylalanine or tryptophan is not found at the CDR3 terminus, so this likely reflects a read error. No DNA is shown, since the ends of the CDR3 on it are uncertain; the CDR3 is the one TCRdb lists. The CDR3 region is CASRNGQASV. This sequence joins TRBV2 and TRBJ1-2; TRBD1, the D gene given by the table, was not confirmed from the DNA. Germline loops: CDR1 SNHLY, CDR2 FYNNEI. The CDR3 region is 10 residues in length, termini included.

The chain recombines TRBV7-9 with TRBJ2-7; the match to TRBD2 covers 16 bases. Germline V lookup: CDR1 SEHNR, CDR2 FQNEAQ (reference sequence). The CDR3 extends over 19 amino acids. With 5 bases clipped from V and 1 base from J, the junction kept 11 bases outside the gene matches. CDR3 residues: CASSVLGGLAGGPSYEQYF. The CDR3, as DNA: TGTGCCAGCAGCGTTCTCGGGGGACTAGCGGGAGGGCCTTCCTACGAGCAGTACTTC.

As regards this clonotype: This clone may be a read error of a much larger clone one base away. The V gene is TRBV5-1, the J gene TRBJ1-6, with D perhaps TRBD1 (5 bases). This CDR3 spans 15 amino acids. Germline values: CDR1 SGHRS, CDR2 YFSETQ. The ends were cut back, 0 bases at V and 8 bases at J, with 12 bases in the middle. CDR3 DNA: TGCGCCAGCAGCTTGGCGGGGGTGGAAGATTCACCCCTCCACTTT. Residues: CASSLAGVEDSPLHF.

The CDR3 DNA reads TGCAGCGTCGGGACTAGCGGACCGCACGAGCAGTACTTC. Translated: CSVGTSGPHEQYF. The J gene is TRBJ2-7, the V gene TRBV29-1, with 11 bases lining up with TRBD2. Looked up from germline, CDR1 is SQVTM and CDR2 is ANQGSEA. This CDR3 contains 13 residues. Unmatched junction bases numbered 6, after V lost 6 bases and J lost 5 bases.

In its sample, this clonotype was seen many times. This sequence joins TRBV7-9 and TRBJ1-2; TRBD1 aligns across 7 bases. The CDR3 consists of 17 residues. CDR1 is SEHNR, CDR2 FQNEAQ, per germline (reference sequence). Trimming cost V 5 bases and J 0 bases; bases outside gene matches: 12. The CDR3 loop is CASSRPGQKTTNYGYTF. The CDR3 DNA sequence: TGTGCCAGCAGCCGGCCGGGACAGAAAACAACTAACTATGGCTACACCTTC.

This clonotype was picked up many times. The rearrangement joins TRBV11-2 to TRBJ1-2; the D is unclear. Germline loops: CDR1 SGHAT, CDR2 FQNNGV. The CDR3 is 14 residues long. Trimming stripped 1 base from V and 6 bases from J, with 12 bases between. In nucleotides, the CDR3 is TGTGCCAGCAGCTTAGGGGCCACATATAATGGCTACACCTTC. Encoded protein: CASSLGATYNGYTF. Together with reference TRBV11-2 and TRBJ1-2, the CDR3 gives the full variable domain: EAGVAQSPRYKIIEKRQSVAFWCNPISGHATLYWYQQILGQGPKLLIQFQNNGVVDDSQLPKDRFSAERLKGVDSTLKIQPAKLEDSAVYLCASSLGATYNGYTFGSGTRLTVV.

In its sample, this clonotype was seen once. A read error may explain this, as a much larger clone is one base away. The chain is built from TRBV7-9 and TRBJ1-1; unclear D gene. V shed 11 bases and J shed 3 bases, with 16 bases lying between them. CDR1 and CDR2 (germline): SEHNR, FQNEAQ (reference sequence). The CDR3 runs 13 residues. The CDR3 DNA reads TGTGCCTGCACCAGCCTGTCAGACACTGAAGCTTTCTTT. Translation: CACTSLSDTEAFF. Supplemented by reference TRBV7-9 and TRBJ1-1, the full variable domain reads DTGVSQNPRHKITKRGQNVTFRCDPISEHNRLYWYRQTLGQGPEFLTYFQNEAQLEKSRLLSDRFSAERPKGSFSTLEIQRTEQGDSAMYLCACTSLSDTEAFFGQGTRLTVV.